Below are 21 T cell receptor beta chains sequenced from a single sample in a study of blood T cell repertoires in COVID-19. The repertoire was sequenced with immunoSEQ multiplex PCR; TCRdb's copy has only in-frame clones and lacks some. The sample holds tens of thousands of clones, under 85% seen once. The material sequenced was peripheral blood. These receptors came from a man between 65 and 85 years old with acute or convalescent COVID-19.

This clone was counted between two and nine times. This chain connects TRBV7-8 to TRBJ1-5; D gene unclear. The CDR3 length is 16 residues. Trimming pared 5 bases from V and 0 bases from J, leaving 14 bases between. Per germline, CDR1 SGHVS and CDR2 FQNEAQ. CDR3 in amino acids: CASSRGVRYSNQPQHF. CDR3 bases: TGTGCCAGCAGCCGCGGGGTCCGGTATAGCAATCAGCCCCAGCATTTT.

CDR3 DNA: TGTGCCAGCAGTGAATCAGACTATGGCTACACCTTC. Its translation is CASSESDYGYTF. This chain links TRBV2 with TRBJ1-2; the D is unclear. This CDR3 is 12 amino acids long. Looked up from germline, CDR1 is SNHLY and CDR2 is FYNNEI. V was pared by 2 bases and J by 3 bases, with 4 bases between.

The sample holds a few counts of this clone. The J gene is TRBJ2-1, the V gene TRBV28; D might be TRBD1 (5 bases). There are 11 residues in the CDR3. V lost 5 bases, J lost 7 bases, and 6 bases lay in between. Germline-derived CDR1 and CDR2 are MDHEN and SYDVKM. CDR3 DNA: TGTGCCAGCAGTCGACAGAATGAGCAGTTCTTC. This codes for CASSRQNEQFF.

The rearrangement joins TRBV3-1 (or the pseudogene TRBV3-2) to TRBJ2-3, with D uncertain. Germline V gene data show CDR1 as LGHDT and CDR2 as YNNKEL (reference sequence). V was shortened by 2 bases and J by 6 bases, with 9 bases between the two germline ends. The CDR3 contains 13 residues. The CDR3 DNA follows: TGTGCCAGCAGCCAACCCACAGAGGATACGCAGTATTTT. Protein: CASSQPTEDTQYF.

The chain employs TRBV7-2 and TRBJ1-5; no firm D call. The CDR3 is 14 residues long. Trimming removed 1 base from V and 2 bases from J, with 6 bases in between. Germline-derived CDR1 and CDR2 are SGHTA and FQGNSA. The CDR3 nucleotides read TGTGCCAGCAGCTTAGTCCAGGGCAATCAGCCCCAGCATTTT. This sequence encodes CASSLVQGNQPQHF.

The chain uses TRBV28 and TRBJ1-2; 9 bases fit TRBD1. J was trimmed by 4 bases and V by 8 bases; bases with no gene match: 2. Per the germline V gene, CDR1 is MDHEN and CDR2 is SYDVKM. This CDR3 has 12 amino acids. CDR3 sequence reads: CASLGQGYGYTF. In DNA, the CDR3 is TGTGCCAGCCTGGGACAGGGCTATGGCTACACCTTC.

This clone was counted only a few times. CDR3 in amino acids: CASSFLAGADSPLHF. In DNA, the CDR3 is TGTGCCAGCAGTTTCCTGGCAGGGGCCGATTCACCCCTCCACTTT. The chain has TRBV28 and TRBJ1-6; D possibly corresponds to TRBD1 (6 bases). Deletions cut 3 bases from V and 8 bases from J, with 14 bases between. Germline-derived CDR1 and CDR2 are MDHEN and SYDVKM. This CDR3 spans 15 amino acids.

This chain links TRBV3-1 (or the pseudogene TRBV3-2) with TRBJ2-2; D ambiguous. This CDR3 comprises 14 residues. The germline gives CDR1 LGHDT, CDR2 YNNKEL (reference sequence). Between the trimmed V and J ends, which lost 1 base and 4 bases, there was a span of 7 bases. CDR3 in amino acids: CASSQVVRTGELFF. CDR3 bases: TGTGCCAGCAGCCAAGTCGTCCGCACCGGGGAGCTGTTTTTT.

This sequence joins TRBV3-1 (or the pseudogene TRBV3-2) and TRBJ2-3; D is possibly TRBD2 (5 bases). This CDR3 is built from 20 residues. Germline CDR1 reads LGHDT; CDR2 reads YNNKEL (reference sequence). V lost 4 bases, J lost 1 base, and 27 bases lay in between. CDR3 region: CASSRALIGLSGRRTDTQYF. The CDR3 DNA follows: TGTGCCAGCAGCCGAGCGCTAATCGGTTTAAGCGGACGACGCACAGATACGCAGTATTTT.

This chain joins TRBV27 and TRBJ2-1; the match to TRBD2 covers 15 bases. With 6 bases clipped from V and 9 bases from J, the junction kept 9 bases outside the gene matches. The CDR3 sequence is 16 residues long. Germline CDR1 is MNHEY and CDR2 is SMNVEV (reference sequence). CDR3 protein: CASRGTSGGPGSEQFF. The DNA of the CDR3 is TGTGCCAGCAGGGGGACTAGCGGGGGGCCCGGTAGTGAGCAGTTCTTC.

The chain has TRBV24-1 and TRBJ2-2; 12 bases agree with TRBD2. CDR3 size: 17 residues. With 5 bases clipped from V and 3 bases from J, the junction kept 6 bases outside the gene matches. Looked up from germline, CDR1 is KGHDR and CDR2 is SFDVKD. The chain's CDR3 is CATSAPSGGVDTGELFF. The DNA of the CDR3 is TGTGCCACCAGTGCCCCTAGCGGGGGGGTGGACACCGGGGAGCTGTTTTTT.

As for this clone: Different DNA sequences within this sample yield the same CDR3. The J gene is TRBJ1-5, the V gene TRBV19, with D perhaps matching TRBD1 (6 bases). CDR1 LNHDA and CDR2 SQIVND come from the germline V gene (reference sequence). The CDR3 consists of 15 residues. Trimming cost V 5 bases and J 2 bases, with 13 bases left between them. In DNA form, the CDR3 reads TGTGCCAGTAGTTCCCAGGGGAGCGGCAATCAGCCCCAGCATTTT. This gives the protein CASSSQGSGNQPQHF. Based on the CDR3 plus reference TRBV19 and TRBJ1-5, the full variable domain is DGGITQSPKYLFRKEGQNVTLSCEQNLNHDAMYWYRQDPGQGLRLIYYSQIVNDFQKGDIAEGYSVSREKKESFPLTVTSAQKNPTAFYLCASSSQGSGNQPQHFGDGTRLSIL.

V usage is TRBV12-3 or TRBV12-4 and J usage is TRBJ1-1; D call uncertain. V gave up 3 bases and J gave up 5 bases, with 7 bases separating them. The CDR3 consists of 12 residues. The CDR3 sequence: CASSLRRTEAFF. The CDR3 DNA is TGTGCCAGCAGTTTGCGGAGGACTGAAGCTTTCTTT.

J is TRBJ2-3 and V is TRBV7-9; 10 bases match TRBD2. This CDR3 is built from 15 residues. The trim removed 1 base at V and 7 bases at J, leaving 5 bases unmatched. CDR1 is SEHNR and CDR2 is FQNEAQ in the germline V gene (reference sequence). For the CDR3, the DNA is TGTGCCAGCAGCTTAGGCAGCGGGGGGGTCAATACGCAGTATTTT. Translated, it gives CASSLGSGGVNTQYF.

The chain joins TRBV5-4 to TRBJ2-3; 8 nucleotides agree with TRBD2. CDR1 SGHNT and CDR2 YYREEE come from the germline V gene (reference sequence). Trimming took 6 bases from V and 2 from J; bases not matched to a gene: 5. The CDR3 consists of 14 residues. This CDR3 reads CASTLAGYTDTQYF. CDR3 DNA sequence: TGTGCCAGCACCTTAGCGGGATACACAGATACGCAGTATTTT.

The DNA for the CDR3 is TGTGCCAGAAGCTTGGGTCTAGCGGGGGCCGTTAGCACAGATACGCAGTATTTT. Protein product: CARSLGLAGAVSTDTQYF. V and J are TRBV5-3 and TRBJ2-3, with 10 bases that match TRBD2. Being an ORF, TRBV5-3 has a function that is uncertain. The CDR3 loop spans 18 amino acids. Losses at the gene ends were 0 bases for V and 0 bases for J; bases not matched to a gene: 7.

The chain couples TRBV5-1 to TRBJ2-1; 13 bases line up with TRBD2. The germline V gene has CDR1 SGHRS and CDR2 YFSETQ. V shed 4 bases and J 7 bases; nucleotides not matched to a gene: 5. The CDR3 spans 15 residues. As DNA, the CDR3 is TGCGCCAGCAGCCCAGGACTAGCGGGGGCAAATGAGCAGTTCTTC. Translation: CASSPGLAGANEQFF.

CDR3 in DNA: TGTGCCAGCAGCTCCGATACCGACAGGTTCGCCTACAATGAGCAGTTCTTC. Encoded protein: CASSSDTDRFAYNEQFF. V is TRBV5-4 and J is TRBJ2-1; D is possibly TRBD1 (6 bases). Per the germline V gene, CDR1 is SGHNT and CDR2 is YYREEE (reference sequence). This CDR3 spans 17 amino acids. The germline V and J ends were trimmed by 3 bases and 2 bases, with 18 bases remaining between them. The entire variable domain, with the rest obtained from reference TRBV5-4 and TRBJ2-1, is as follows: ETGVTQSPTHLIKTRGQQVTLRCSSQSGHNTVSWYQQALGQGPQFIFQYYREEENGRGNFPPRFSGLQFPNYSSELNVNALELDDSALYLCASSSDTDRFAYNEQFFGPGTRLTVL.

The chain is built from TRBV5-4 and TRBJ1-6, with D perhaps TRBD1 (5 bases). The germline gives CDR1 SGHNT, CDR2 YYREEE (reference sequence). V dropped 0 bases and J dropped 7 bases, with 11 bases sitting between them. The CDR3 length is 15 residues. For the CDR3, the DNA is TGTGCCAGCAGCTTGGGGCAGGGATTGAATTCACCCCTCCACTTT. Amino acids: CASSLGQGLNSPLHF. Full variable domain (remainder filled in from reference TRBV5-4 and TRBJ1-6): ETGVTQSPTHLIKTRGQQVTLRCSSQSGHNTVSWYQQALGQGPQFIFQYYREEENGRGNFPPRFSGLQFPNYSSELNVNALELDDSALYLCASSLGQGLNSPLHFGNGTRLTVT.

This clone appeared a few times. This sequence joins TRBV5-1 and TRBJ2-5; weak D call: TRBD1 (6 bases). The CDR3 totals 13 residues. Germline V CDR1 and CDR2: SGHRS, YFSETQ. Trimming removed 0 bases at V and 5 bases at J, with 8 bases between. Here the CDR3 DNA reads TGCGCCAGCAGCTTGGACAGGGCGGAGACCCAGTACTTC. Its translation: CASSLDRAETQYF.

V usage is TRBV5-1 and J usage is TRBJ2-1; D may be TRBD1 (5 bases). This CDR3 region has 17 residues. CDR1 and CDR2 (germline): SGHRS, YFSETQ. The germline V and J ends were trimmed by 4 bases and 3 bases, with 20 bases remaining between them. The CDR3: CASSPPAARAFYNEQFF. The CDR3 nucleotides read TGCGCCAGCAGCCCCCCCGCGGCCAGGGCCTTCTACAATGAGCAGTTCTTC.